Listed below are T cell receptor beta chains from one sample, sequenced in a study of T cells after yellow fever vaccination. TCRdb recomputed calls from the 5' RACE reads with MiXCR, one row per CDR3 protein. The profile shows 310,000 or so distinct CDR3 sequences, more than 3% of them singletons. The source was PBMCs, collected on the day of the yellow fever booster vaccination. The receptors here all came from a man aged 18 to 30 who received the YFV17D yellow fever vaccine. The CDR3 runs from the conserved cysteine through the conserved F or W. Each record gives: V gene, D gene, J gene, clone size, CDR3 DNA, CDR3 protein. The D gene is left open where the match is weak. Some rows mark clone size as missing; the rest say once, few, many or name a class of expanded clone.

v_gene: TRBV6-5; d_gene: .; j_gene: TRBJ1-1; abundance: medium-sized; CDR3nt: TGTGCCAGCAGTTACTACCCCGGTCGGGGCACTGAAGCTTTCTTT; CDR3aa: CASSYYPGRGTEAFF
v_gene: TRBV29-1; d_gene: .; j_gene: TRBJ1-2; abundance: once; CDR3nt: TGCAGCGTTGAGTCAGGGATCTATGGCTACACCTTC; CDR3aa: CSVESGIYGYTF
v_gene: TRBV18; d_gene: TRBD1; j_gene: TRBJ1-2; abundance: few; CDR3nt: TGTGCCAGCTCACCTACAGGGGATGGCTACACCTTC; CDR3aa: CASSPTGDGYTF
v_gene: TRBV3-1; d_gene: TRBD1; j_gene: TRBJ2-2; abundance: few; CDR3nt: TGTGCCAGCAGCCAAAGAATGGAGACAGGGTGGAACACCGGGGAGCTGTTTTTT; CDR3aa: CASSQRMETGWNTGELFF
v_gene: TRBV7-2; d_gene: .; j_gene: TRBJ1-2; abundance: few; CDR3nt: TGTGCCAGCAGCTGGCAGGAATGGCATGGCTACACCTTC; CDR3aa: CASSWQEWHGYTF
v_gene: TRBV5-1; d_gene: .; j_gene: TRBJ2-2; abundance: many; CDR3nt: TGCGCCAGCAGGGAGGCCGGGGAGCTGTTTTTT; CDR3aa: CASREAGELFF
v_gene: TRBV25-1; d_gene: TRBD2; j_gene: TRBJ2-7; abundance: .; CDR3nt: TGTGCCAGCAGTTTAGCGGGGACCGACGCGCAGTACTTC; CDR3aa: CASSLAGTDAQYF
v_gene: TRBV7-9; d_gene: .; j_gene: TRBJ2-6; abundance: many; CDR3nt: TGTGCCAGCAGCTTAGGGTTCGGCCAGGGTCTCTCTGGGGCCAACGTCCTGACTTTC; CDR3aa: CASSLGFGQGLSGANVLTF
v_gene: TRBV12-3/TRBV12-4; d_gene: TRBD1; j_gene: TRBJ2-1; abundance: few; CDR3nt: TGTGCCAGCAGACGGCCGGGACAGATCTACAATGAGCAGTTCTTC; CDR3aa: CASRRPGQIYNEQFF
v_gene: TRBV29-1; d_gene: .; j_gene: TRBJ2-5; abundance: .; CDR3nt: TGCAGCGCCGTCAGGCCGGAGACCCAGTACTTC; CDR3aa: CSAVRPETQYF